These 27 T cell receptor beta chains came from one sample sequenced in a study of blood T cell repertoires in COVID-19. Method: immunoSEQ multiplex PCR; TCRdb's copy keeps in-frame clones and lacks some. The sample lists just over 150,000 clones, 85% occurring once. Sequenced sample: peripheral blood. Receptors originate from a human donor with acute or convalescent COVID-19. The donor label of this sample is uncertain.

This chain joins TRBV6-5 and TRBJ1-5; 8 bases fit TRBD1. Germline CDR1 MNHEY, CDR2 SVGAGI. This CDR3 region has 14 residues. V lost 6 bases, J lost 1 base, and 2 bases stayed unmatched. The CDR3 DNA reads as TGTGCCAGCAGACAGGGGGGAAGCAATCAGCCCCAGCATTTT. Encoded protein: CASRQGGSNQPQHF.

Only one count was recorded for this clone. In DNA, the CDR3 is TGTGCCAGCAGAATCGACAGGGGGACTTCACCCCTCCACTTT. Amino acids: CASRIDRGTSPLHF. J is TRBJ1-6 and V is TRBV6-5, with 9 positions matching TRBD1. The V gene's germline CDR1 is MNHEY and CDR2 SVGAGI. This CDR3 has 14 residues. V lost 6 bases and J lost 9; bases outside the gene matches: 6.

The V and J genes are TRBV9 and TRBJ2-1, with 12 bases aligning to TRBD2. The CDR3 is 15 amino acids. With V trimmed by 3 bases and J by 8 bases, 6 bases remained unmatched. Germline V gene sequence: CDR1 SGDLS, CDR2 YYNGEE. CDR3 residues: CASSGLAGGLDEQFF. For the CDR3, the DNA is TGTGCCAGCAGCGGGCTAGCGGGGGGGCTCGATGAGCAGTTCTTC.

J is TRBJ2-7 and V is TRBV2; D might be TRBD1 (6 bases). Trimming left V 6 bases short and J 2 bases short, with 8 bases between. Germline loops: CDR1 SNHLY, CDR2 FYNNEI. There are 12 residues in the CDR3. DNA of the CDR3: TGTGCCAGCAGCAGGGGAACCTACGAGCAGTACTTC. Protein product: CASSRGTYEQYF.

This chain connects TRBV28 to TRBJ2-3; D is unclear. The CDR3 length is 15 residues. Trimming took off 4 bases at V and 0 bases at J, with 11 bases between the two ends. In germline, CDR1 is MDHEN, CDR2 SYDVKM. The CDR3 coding sequence is TGTGCCAGCAGTTCCCGTGCGGAGAGCACAGATACGCAGTATTTT. This codes for CASSSRAESTDTQYF. Drawing the rest from reference TRBV28 and TRBJ2-3, the complete variable domain is DVKVTQSSRYLVKRTGEKVFLECVQDMDHENMFWYRQDPGLGLRLIYFSYDVKMKEKGDIPEGYSVSREKKERFSLILESASTNQTSMYLCASSSRAESTDTQYFGPGTRLTVL.

V is TRBV14 and J is TRBJ2-7; TRBD2 aligns across 12 bases. Unmatched junction bases numbered 9, after V lost 1 base and J lost 2 bases. The germline gives CDR1 SGHDN, CDR2 FVKESK. This CDR3 region has 18 residues. The CDR3 protein is CASSQVALAGGHAYEQYF. CDR3 bases: TGTGCCAGCAGCCAAGTGGCACTAGCGGGGGGCCACGCCTACGAGCAGTACTTC.

V usage is TRBV19 and J usage is TRBJ2-7, with TRBD1 identical over 10 bases. The ends lost 7 bases at V and 7 bases at J; junction bases unmatched: 7. This CDR3 is 13 amino acids long. The V gene's germline CDR1 is LNHDA and CDR2 SQIVND (reference sequence). Here the CDR3 reads CASTGTGVGEQYF. The CDR3 nucleotides read TGTGCCAGTACCGGGACAGGGGTTGGGGAGCAGTACTTC.

The CDR3 protein is CASSLEGKSYNEQFF. For the CDR3, the DNA is TGTGCCAGCAGCTTAGAGGGGAAATCCTACAATGAGCAGTTCTTC. The gene calls are TRBV7-9 and TRBJ2-1; D is possibly TRBD1 (5 bases). From germline, CDR1 is SEHNR and CDR2 FQNEAQ (reference sequence). Trimming took off 1 base at V and 1 base at J, with 8 bases between the two ends. This CDR3 has 15 residues.

This chain uses TRBV6-6 with TRBJ2-6; D unresolved. Trimming cost V 0 bases and J 0 bases, with 6 bases left between them. The CDR3 sequence is 16 residues long. Germline loops: CDR1 MNHNY, CDR2 SVGAGI (reference sequence). CDR3 residues: CASSYSSGSGANVLTF. The CDR3 region has the DNA TGTGCCAGCAGTTACTCTTCGGGCTCTGGGGCCAACGTCCTGACTTTC.

V gene TRBV5-1 combines with J gene TRBJ2-3; D not resolved. The CDR3 has 14 residues. Per the germline V gene, CDR1 is SGHRS and CDR2 is YFSETQ. V was cut by 1 base and J by 1 base, with 7 bases left in between. CDR3 loop: CASSLQRGTDTQYF. CDR3 nucleotides: TGCGCCAGCAGCTTGCAGCGCGGCACAGATACGCAGTATTTT.

V is TRBV28 and J is TRBJ1-2; 10 bases line up with TRBD1. The germline V gene has CDR1 MDHEN and CDR2 SYDVKM. The CDR3 runs 15 residues. Unmatched junction bases numbered 12, after V lost 6 bases and J lost 8 bases. The CDR3 here is CASRPSRQGAGGYTF. The CDR3, as DNA: TGTGCCAGCAGGCCATCAAGACAGGGGGCTGGCGGCTACACCTTC.

The chain joins TRBV18 to TRBJ1-2; D uncertain. CDR1 and CDR2 from the germline V gene are KGHSH and LQKENI. The V end lost 3 bases, the J end lost 7 bases, and 6 bases lay between the germline ends. This CDR3 is built from 11 residues. DNA of the CDR3: TGTGCCAGCTCACCGGGGAGTGGCTACACCTTC. Protein product: CASSPGSGYTF.

CDR3 nucleotides: TGTGCCAGCAGCTTACAGACAGGGGGGACCCAAGAGACCCAGTACTTC. This codes for CASSLQTGGTQETQYF. V and J are TRBV7-2 and TRBJ2-5; 9 bases are shared with TRBD1. Trimming at V came to 2 bases and at J to 1 base, leaving 5 bases not matched to a gene. The CDR3 has 16 residues. Germline V gene sequence: CDR1 SGHTA, CDR2 FQGNSA.

The rearrangement uses TRBV7-3 and TRBJ1-1; no firm D call. The CDR3 sequence is 16 residues long. Between the trimmed V and J ends, which lost 2 bases and 1 base, there was a span of 14 bases. The germline V gene has CDR1 SGHTA and CDR2 FQGTGA. The CDR3 bases are TGTGCCAGCAGCTTAGTGGCAGCAGGTGGGAACACTGAAGCTTTCTTT. Its translation: CASSLVAAGGNTEAFF.

This clone was counted only a few times. The J gene is TRBJ1-1, the V gene TRBV25-1; D possibly corresponds to TRBD1 (6 bases). Trimming pared 6 bases from V and 0 bases from J, leaving 17 bases between. The CDR3 consists of 16 residues. CDR1 and CDR2 from the germline V gene are MGHDK and SYGVNS. The CDR3 DNA follows: TGTGCCAGCAGCCCTATAGGACAGTCAATGAACACTGAAGCTTTCTTT. Translated: CASSPIGQSMNTEAFF.

The CDR3 nucleotides are TGTGCCAGCAGAGATCAGGGGGCGACGGACATTCAGTACTTC. Amino acid sequence: CASRDQGATDIQYF. This chain uses TRBV6-6 with TRBJ2-4; 8 nucleotides align to TRBD1. The CDR3 covers 14 residues. V shed 6 bases, J shed 8 bases, and the junction held 9 bases outside the gene matches. Germline CDR1 and CDR2: MNHNY and SVGAGI (reference sequence).

As DNA, the CDR3 is TGTGCCAGCATCCCTATTTTTAGCAATCAGCCCCAGCATTTT. Protein product: CASIPIFSNQPQHF. This chain connects TRBV6-5 to TRBJ1-5; D uncertain. The CDR3 loop spans 14 amino acids. Germline loops: CDR1 MNHEY, CDR2 SVGAGI. The V gene lost 7 bases and the J gene lost 0 bases, with 10 bases spanning the gap.

V gene TRBV18 combines with J gene TRBJ1-5; D is unresolved. V dropped 6 bases and J dropped 1 base, with 4 bases sitting between them. This CDR3 comprises 12 residues. CDR1 is KGHSH, CDR2 LQKENI, per germline. This CDR3 reads CASSPSNQPQHF. DNA for the CDR3: TGTGCCAGCTCCCCGAGCAATCAGCCCCAGCATTTT.

This clone showed up just a few times. The genes are TRBV30 and TRBJ2-7; D might be TRBD2 (5 bases). Germline values: CDR1 GTSNPN, CDR2 SVGIG (reference sequence). Trimming pared 2 bases from V and 5 bases from J, leaving 16 bases between. There are 14 residues in the CDR3. The CDR3 bases are TGTGCCTGGAGTATGGACTCTACCGACGACGAGCAGTACTTC. The encoded protein is CAWSMDSTDDEQYF.

This clone was detected only once. This chain joins TRBV7-9 and TRBJ1-1, with D unresolved. CDR1 is SEHNR, CDR2 FQNEAQ, per germline (reference sequence). The CDR3 consists of 14 residues. Trimming took 7 bases from V and 1 from J, leaving 13 bases between them. The CDR3 sequence is CASTLTTGNTEAFF. DNA for the CDR3: TGTGCCAGCACCCTTACGACGGGGAACACTGAAGCTTTCTTT.

This clone was observed once. The chain links TRBV10-2 to TRBJ2-7; 10 nucleotides match TRBD1. J was trimmed by 2 bases and V by 11 bases; bases with no gene match: 9. The CDR3 runs 14 residues. Looked up from germline, CDR1 is WSHSY and CDR2 is SAAADI. The CDR3 loop is CASQAGQGPYEQYF. The CDR3 region has the DNA TGCGCCTCCCAAGCGGGACAGGGGCCCTACGAGCAGTACTTC.

V gene TRBV9 combines with J gene TRBJ1-4, with 7 bases that match TRBD1. Unmatched junction bases numbered 5, after V lost 3 bases and J lost 3 bases. The length of the CDR3 is 15 residues. In germline, CDR1 is SGDLS, CDR2 YYNGEE. CDR3 amino acids: CASSAWDSPNEKLFF. DNA for the CDR3: TGTGCCAGCAGCGCCTGGGACAGTCCTAATGAAAAACTGTTTTTT.

CDR3 sequence reads: CASSLNIGSEAFF. CDR3 coding DNA: TGTGCCAGCAGCTTAAATATCGGGTCTGAAGCTTTCTTT. The chain links TRBV7-2 to TRBJ1-1; unclear D gene. Trimming left V 2 bases short and J 6 bases short, with 10 bases between. CDR1 is SGHTA and CDR2 is FQGNSA in the germline V gene. The CDR3 loop spans 13 amino acids.

Here the CDR3 reads CASSLTLANTEAFF. Written as DNA, the CDR3 is TGTGCCAGCAGCCTGACACTGGCGAACACTGAAGCTTTCTTT. The chain couples TRBV7-9 to TRBJ1-1; D is ambiguous. With 5 bases removed from V and 1 base from J, the gap between germline ends came to 11 bases. This CDR3 spans 14 amino acids. Germline CDR1 SEHNR, CDR2 FQNEAQ (reference sequence).

This chain joins TRBV7-7 and TRBJ2-2, with a weak D call TRBD2 (6 bases). The germline V and J ends were trimmed by 0 bases and 4 bases, with 12 bases remaining between them. The germline gives CDR1 SSHAT, CDR2 FNYEAQ (reference sequence). This CDR3 contains 16 residues. CDR3 in amino acids: CASSLATGGATGELFF. CDR3 bases: TGTGCCAGCAGCTTAGCGACTGGCGGGGCCACCGGGGAGCTGTTTTTT.

The gene calls are TRBV5-1 and TRBJ2-7, with 7 bases lining up with TRBD1. The V gene's germline CDR1 is SGHRS and CDR2 YFSETQ. The V segment lost 4 bases and the J segment 3 bases; nucleotides outside the gene matches: 7. This CDR3 is built from 14 residues. The DNA of the CDR3 is TGCGCCAGCAGCCTCCTTACAGGGGACTACGAGCAGTACTTC. Its translation is CASSLLTGDYEQYF.

This clone turned up a few times. V gene TRBV5-5 combines with J gene TRBJ1-5; D may be TRBD1 (5 bases). In germline, CDR1 is SGHKS, CDR2 YYEKEE (reference sequence). This CDR3 has 15 amino acids. Trimming removed 4 bases from V and 2 bases from J, with 13 bases in between. The CDR3 sequence is CASSVTGGGNQPQHF. The CDR3 nucleotides read TGTGCCAGCAGCGTAACCGGGGGAGGCAATCAGCCCCAGCATTTT. Drawing the rest from reference TRBV5-5 and TRBJ1-5, the complete variable domain is DAGVTQSPTHLIKTRGQQVTLRCSPISGHKSVSWYQQVLGQGPQFIFQYYEKEERGRGNFPDRFSARQFPNYSSELNVNALLLGDSALYLCASSVTGGGNQPQHFGDGTRLSIL.